The 3 T cell receptor beta chains listed next were all sequenced from one sample in a study of shared clonotypes between healthy human individuals. Libraries were prepared by immunoSEQ multiplex PCR; TCRdb keeps only in-frame clonotypes and omits some of them. The table includes more than 850,000 clones, around three quarters detected once. The sample comprised memory CD4+ T cells from PBMCs. Documented subset: CD45RA-negative fraction. These receptors all stem from a man younger than 35 in good health. Some clones in this sample may be carry-over from other donors' samples.

This clone has only a few counts. V gene TRBV6-5 combines with J gene TRBJ1-1, with a weak D call TRBD1 (5 bases). Germline CDR1 reads MNHEY; CDR2 reads SVGAGI. The CDR3 runs 16 residues. V was pared by 1 base and J by 1 base, with 13 bases between. The CDR3 loop reads CASSYLPGRKNTEAFF. The CDR3 DNA is TGTGCCAGCAGTTACTTACCGGGACGGAAGAACACTGAAGCTTTCTTT.

The gene calls are TRBV7-2 and TRBJ2-3; the D is unclear. V lost 1 base, J lost 0 bases, and 8 bases lay in between. Germline V gene sequence: CDR1 SGHTA, CDR2 FQGNSA. The CDR3 is 15 amino acids. This chain's CDR3 is CASSLGPPSTDTQYF. The CDR3 DNA reads as TGTGCCAGCAGCTTAGGCCCACCAAGCACAGATACGCAGTATTTT.

The chain links TRBV29-1 to TRBJ2-2, with 10 bases lining up with TRBD2. The CDR3 totals 16 residues. Per the germline V gene, CDR1 is SQVTM and CDR2 is ANQGSEA. The V segment lost 5 bases and the J segment 7 bases; nucleotides outside the gene matches: 13. CDR3 region: CSVPRGAGGPVGELFF. As DNA, the CDR3 is TGCAGCGTTCCCCGTGGAGCGGGAGGGCCTGTCGGGGAGCTGTTTTTT.